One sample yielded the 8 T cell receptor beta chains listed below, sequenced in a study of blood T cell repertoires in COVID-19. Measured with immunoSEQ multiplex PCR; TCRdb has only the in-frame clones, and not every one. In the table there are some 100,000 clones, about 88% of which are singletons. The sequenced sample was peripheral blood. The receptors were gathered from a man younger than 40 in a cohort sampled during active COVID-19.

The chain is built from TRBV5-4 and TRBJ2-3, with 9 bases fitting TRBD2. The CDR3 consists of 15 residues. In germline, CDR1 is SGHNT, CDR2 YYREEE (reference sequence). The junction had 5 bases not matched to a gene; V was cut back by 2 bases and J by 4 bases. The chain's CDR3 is CASSLGGGASDTQYF. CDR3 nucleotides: TGTGCCAGCAGCTTAGGCGGGGGGGCATCAGATACGCAGTATTTT. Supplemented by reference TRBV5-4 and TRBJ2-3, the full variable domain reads ETGVTQSPTHLIKTRGQQVTLRCSSQSGHNTVSWYQQALGQGPQFIFQYYREEENGRGNFPPRFSGLQFPNYSSELNVNALELDDSALYLCASSLGGGASDTQYFGPGTRLTVL.

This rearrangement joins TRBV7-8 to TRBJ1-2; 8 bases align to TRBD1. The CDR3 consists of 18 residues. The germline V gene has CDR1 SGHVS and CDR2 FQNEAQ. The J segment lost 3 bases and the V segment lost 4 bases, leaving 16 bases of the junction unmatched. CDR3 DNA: TGTGCCAGCAGCTCACTTGTCGAACGAACGACAGGGGACTATGGCTACACCTTC. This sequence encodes CASSSLVERTTGDYGYTF.

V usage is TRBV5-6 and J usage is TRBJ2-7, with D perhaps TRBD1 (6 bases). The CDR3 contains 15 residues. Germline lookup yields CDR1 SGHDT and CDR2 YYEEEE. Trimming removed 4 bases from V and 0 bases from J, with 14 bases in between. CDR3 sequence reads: CASSPRGRSSYEQYF. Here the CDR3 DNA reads TGTGCCAGCAGCCCCAGGGGACGGAGCTCCTACGAGCAGTACTTC.

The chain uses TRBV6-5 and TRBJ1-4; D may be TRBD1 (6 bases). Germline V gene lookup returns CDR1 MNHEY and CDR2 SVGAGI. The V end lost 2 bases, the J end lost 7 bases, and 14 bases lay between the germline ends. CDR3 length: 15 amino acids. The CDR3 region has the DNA TGTGCCAGCAGTTACGTCGTGGGGGCGGGTGAAAAACTGTTTTTT. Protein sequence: CASSYVVGAGEKLFF.

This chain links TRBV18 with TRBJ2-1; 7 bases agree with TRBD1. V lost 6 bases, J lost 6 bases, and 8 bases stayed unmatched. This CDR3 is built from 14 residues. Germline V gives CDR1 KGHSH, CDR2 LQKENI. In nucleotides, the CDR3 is TGTGCCAGCTCCCGGGACAGAGGCGGCAATGAGCAGTTCTTC. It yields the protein CASSRDRGGNEQFF.

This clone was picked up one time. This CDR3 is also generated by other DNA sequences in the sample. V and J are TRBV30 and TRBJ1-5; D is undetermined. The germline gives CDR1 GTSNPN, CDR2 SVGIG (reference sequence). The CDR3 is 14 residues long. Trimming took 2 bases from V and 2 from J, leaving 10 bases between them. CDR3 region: CAWSKSSGNQPQHF. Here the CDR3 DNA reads TGTGCCTGGAGTAAATCCTCAGGCAATCAGCCCCAGCATTTT.

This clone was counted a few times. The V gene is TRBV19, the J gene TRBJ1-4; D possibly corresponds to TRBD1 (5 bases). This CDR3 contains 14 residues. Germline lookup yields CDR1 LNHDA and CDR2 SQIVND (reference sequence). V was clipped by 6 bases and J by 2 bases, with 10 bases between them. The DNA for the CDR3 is TGTGCCAGTAGCCCGACAGTCACTAATGAAAAACTGTTTTTT. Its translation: CASSPTVTNEKLFF.

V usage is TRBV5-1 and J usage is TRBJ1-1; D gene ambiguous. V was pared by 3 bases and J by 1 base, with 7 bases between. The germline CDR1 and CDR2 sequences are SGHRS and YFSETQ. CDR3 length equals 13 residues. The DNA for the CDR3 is TGCGCCAGCAGCTGGAGTCAGAACACTGAAGCTTTCTTT. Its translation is CASSWSQNTEAFF.